Below are 12 T cell receptor beta chains sequenced from a single sample in a study of early stage breast cancer tumors. The repertoire was sequenced with immunoSEQ multiplex PCR; TCRdb's copy has only in-frame clones and lacks some. Of approximately 30,000 clones in the sample, roughly 50% were seen once. Sequenced input: breast tumor tissue. The source of these receptors is a person aged 50-59 years with breast cancer.

This clone is categorized as medium-sized. This sequence joins TRBV7-2 and TRBJ1-5, with D unresolved. Germline assignment: CDR1 SGHTA and CDR2 FQGNSA. The CDR3 runs to 14 residues. Trimming took off 1 base at V and 5 bases at J, with 9 bases between the two ends. The DNA of the CDR3 is TGTGCCAGCAGCTTAGTTCTGGGTCATCAGCCCCAGCATTTT. Its translation: CASSLVLGHQPQHF. Based on the CDR3 plus reference TRBV7-2 and TRBJ1-5, the full variable domain is GAGVSQSPSNKVTEKGKDVELRCDPISGHTALYWYRQSLGQGLEFLIYFQGNSAPDKSGLPSDRFSAERTGGSVSTLTIQRTQQEDSAVYLCASSLVLGHQPQHFGDGTRLSIL.

This clone was counted a few times. The rearrangement uses TRBV5-1 and TRBJ1-2; perhaps TRBD1 as D (6 bases). The V and J ends lost 2 bases and 6 bases respectively, with 17 bases between them. CDR1 SGHRS and CDR2 YFSETQ come from the germline V gene. The CDR3 totals 15 residues. The CDR3, as DNA: TGCGCCAGCAGCTTTATCGGGGGGCTGTCGGATGGCTACACCTTC. Translating gives CASSFIGGLSDGYTF.

V and J are TRBV5-1 and TRBJ2-7, with 7 bases that match TRBD2. Germline CDR1 is SGHRS and CDR2 is YFSETQ. The CDR3 consists of 17 residues. With V trimmed by 4 bases and J by 0 bases, 13 bases remained unmatched. The CDR3 protein is CASSPYLAGGSSYEQYF. CDR3 coding DNA: TGCGCCAGCAGCCCTTATTTAGCGGGTGGGAGCTCCTACGAGCAGTACTTC. Looking up the rest from reference TRBV5-1 and TRBJ2-7 gives the full variable domain: KAGVTQTPRYLIKTRGQQVTLSCSPISGHRSVSWYQQTPGQGLQFLFEYFSETQRNKGNFPGRFSGRQFSNSRSEMNVSTLELGDSALYLCASSPYLAGGSSYEQYFGPGTRLTVT.

The table lists this clone with a count of one. J is TRBJ2-1 and V is TRBV7-2; D is possibly TRBD1 or TRBD2 (6 bases each). The CDR3 sequence is 16 residues long. Trimming pared 5 bases from V and 1 base from J, leaving 15 bases between. In germline, CDR1 is SGHTA, CDR2 FQGNSA. The CDR3 here is CASSRGVGGSYNEQFF. Here the CDR3 DNA reads TGTGCCAGCAGCAGGGGGGTCGGGGGTTCCTACAATGAGCAGTTCTTC.

The rearrangement links TRBV19 to TRBJ1-4; D is ambiguous. Germline CDR1 LNHDA, CDR2 SQIVND (reference sequence). The CDR3 consists of 11 residues. V dropped 7 bases and J dropped 7 bases, with 7 bases sitting between them. The CDR3 loop is CASTPGEKLFF. CDR3 nucleotide sequence: TGTGCCAGTACCCCGGGTGAAAAACTGTTTTTT.

The chain has TRBV19 and TRBJ2-3, with TRBD2 identical over 10 bases. V shed 6 bases, J shed 1 base, and the junction held 4 bases outside the gene matches. The CDR3 has 15 residues. Germline V gene sequence: CDR1 LNHDA, CDR2 SQIVND (reference sequence). The CDR3: CASRPLAGGTDTQYF. The DNA for the CDR3 is TGTGCCAGTAGACCGCTAGCGGGGGGCACAGATACGCAGTATTTT.

The V gene is TRBV27, the J gene TRBJ1-6; 8 bases are a match to TRBD1. V gave up 4 bases and J gave up 9 bases; unmatched junction bases: 8. The CDR3 consists of 15 residues. The germline gives CDR1 MNHEY, CDR2 SMNVEV (reference sequence). The CDR3 here is CASSSQGQAGSPLHF. CDR3 sequence (DNA): TGTGCCAGCAGTTCCCAGGGACAGGCGGGTTCACCCCTCCACTTT.

This clone came up a few times. V is TRBV2 and J is TRBJ1-2, with D possibly being TRBD1 (6 bases). Germline values: CDR1 SNHLY, CDR2 FYNNEI. This CDR3 region has 14 residues. V was shortened by 4 bases and J by 3 bases, with 12 bases between the two germline ends. The CDR3, as DNA: TGTGCCAGCAGTGTTAGGGGGGTAGACTATGGCTACACCTTC. Translating gives CASSVRGVDYGYTF.

The rearrangement links TRBV6-5 to TRBJ2-7, with D hard to call. CDR1 is MNHEY and CDR2 is SVGAGI in the germline V gene. This CDR3 is 13 amino acids long. V gave up 7 bases and J gave up 1 base, with 11 bases separating them. The CDR3 spells CASMLSLSYEQYF. For the CDR3, the DNA is TGTGCCAGCATGCTGAGTCTATCCTACGAGCAGTACTTC.

This rearrangement joins TRBV4-3 to TRBJ2-4, with a weak D call TRBD2 (5 bases). V was clipped by 0 bases and J by 9 bases, with 18 bases between them. Looked up from germline, CDR1 is LGHNA and CDR2 is YSLEER. The CDR3 is 16 amino acids. Here the CDR3 reads CASSQDLAARGSIQYF. CDR3 in DNA: TGCGCCAGCAGCCAAGACTTGGCAGCCCGGGGATCCATTCAGTACTTC.

The CDR3 DNA is TGCGCCAGCAGCCAAAGGCGGGGGGCAGGGGAGACCCAGTACTTC. Amino acid sequence: CASSQRRGAGETQYF. V usage is TRBV4-3 and J usage is TRBJ2-5; 8 bases fit TRBD2. Losses at the gene ends were 2 bases for V and 5 bases for J; bases not matched to a gene: 7. The CDR3 contains 15 residues. Per germline, CDR1 LGHNA and CDR2 YSLEER.

This chain joins TRBV2 and TRBJ1-4, with D tentatively TRBD1 (5 bases). CDR3 size: 14 residues. V was shortened by 5 bases and J by 8 bases, with 15 bases between the two germline ends. Germline values: CDR1 SNHLY, CDR2 FYNNEI. The CDR3 coding sequence is TGTGCCAGCAGTCAGGGATGGGAGGGGGAAAAACTGTTTTTT. As protein: CASSQGWEGEKLFF.